A single sample gave rise to the 3 T cell receptor beta chains below, sequenced in a study of Tregs in tolerant kidney transplant recipients (dated by TCRdb to the late 2010s). The sample's time point label, decoded: blood sample drawn before combined kidney and bone marrow transplant. Library construction relied on the immunoSEQ multiplex PCR assay. Drawn from immuneACCESS, this table holds only the in-frame rearrangements with V and J called that TCRdb kept. Clones are partly lost; checked studies trace under half to an unresolved V gene and leave the rest unexplained. The sample has approximately 49,000 clones on record. Roughly 0.85% of the sample belongs to the ten largest clones. This material consisted of CD4+ T cells from blood, taken before the transplant. The source is a human donor who received a combined kidney and bone marrow transplant.

In regard to this clone: The read comes to an end 3 residues before the CDR3 does, leaving the germline J gene to fill in the end. V is TRBV6-1 and J is TRBJ2-7; the D is unclear. This CDR3 has 15 amino acids. CDR1 MNHNS and CDR2 SASEGT come from the germline V gene. V lost 2 bases and J 0 bases, leaving 11 bases between the germline ends. The sequenced CDR3 bases are TGTGCCAGCAGTGAACTGATCCTCAGCTCCTACGAG. This codes for CASSELILSSYE. The whole CDR3 sequence is CASSELILSSYEQYF.

Remarks on this clone: The read ends 3 residues early relative to the CDR3; the germline J gene fills the gap. The chain carries TRBV5-1 and TRBJ2-7; 7 bases line up with TRBD2. The CDR3 is 17 residues long. Germline CDR1 reads SGHRS; CDR2 reads YFSETQ. J lost 0 bases, V lost 0 bases, and 9 bases had no gene match. The sequenced part of the CDR3 DNA is TGCGCCAGCAGCTTGGTGGGGGGGGGACGAAGCTCCTACGAG. Translation: CASSLVGGGRSSYE. The full CDR3 sequence reads CASSLVGGGRSSYEQYF.

For this clone: The read falls 3 residues short of the CDR3 end, and the missing part is taken from the germline J gene. V and J are TRBV19 and TRBJ1-5; perhaps TRBD1 as D (6 bases). Deletions cut 5 bases from V and 2 bases from J, with 16 bases between. The CDR3 totals 16 residues. Germline CDR1 LNHDA, CDR2 SQIVND (reference sequence). CDR3 loop: CASSPGRTARNQPQHF. The CDR3 DNA, read in part, is TGTGCCAGTAGTCCCGGGAGGACAGCCCGCAATCAGCCC. Full variable domain (rest looked up from reference TRBV19 and TRBJ1-5): DGGITQSPKYLFRKEGQNVTLSCEQNLNHDAMYWYRQDPGQGLRLIYYSQIVNDFQKGDIAEGYSVSREKKESFPLTVTSAQKNPTAFYLCASSPGRTARNQPQHFGDGTRLSIL.